The present entry profiles one T cell receptor beta chain with its context. The antigen is unknown. This record comes from a study of hypomethylating agent response in myelodysplastic syndrome. Study-wide findings and caveats: Whether shared GLIPH2 clusters recognize novel MDS antigens was not confirmed. Lack of age-matching between healthy donors and MDS patients could bias comparison.

Bulk bone marrow was analyzed without sorting T-cell subsets. The CDR3 spans 15 residues. Germline-derived CDR1 and CDR2 are MGHRA and YSYEKL. Trimming pared 0 bases from V and 4 bases from J, leaving 12 bases between. Survey resolution used two replicates of 200 ng, totaling roughly 400 ng DNA. TCRdb keeps only in-frame clones here, not all; method: immunoSEQ multiplex PCR. The sample lists some 4,500 clones; 70% to 90% were seen once. The clonotype was recovered from a human donor with myelodysplastic syndrome. V and J are TRBV4-1 and TRBJ1-2; no definite D call. Sequencing was performed on bone marrow, taken before or after starting hypomethylating agent treatment for myelodysplastic syndrome (not recorded which). For the CDR3, the DNA is TGCGCCAGCAGCCAAGATTTGGTGGGATTCTATGGCTACACCTTC. This encodes CASSQDLVGFYGYTF.